This TCR beta chain was retrieved from a study of blood T cell repertoires in COVID-19. Study members were between roughly 18 and 100 years old and lived in roughly 24 US regions. Cohorts were based on clinical histories the participants reported. Recovered status applied to Cohort 3 donors who had two consecutive negative PCRs. It also applied to those with clearance or with symptom resolution. In the original processing: Amplification from reference gene primers served as the basis for estimated nucleated cell counts. Generated by immunoSEQ multiplex PCR, the TCRdb table keeps only in-frame clones and is missing some. For V, J and clone size, that table is used; D and trimming come from the DNA. This repertoire shows more than 200,000 clones, around 87% found once; its top ten account for roughly 1.6%. The V end was cut by 4 bases, the J end by 1 base, with 12 bases between. The CDR3 runs 14 residues. The germline gives CDR1 SGHRS, CDR2 YFSETQ.

The V call is TRBV5-1, the J call TRBJ2-7; D perhaps matches TRBD2 (5 bases). The sequence came from a woman in her forties or fifties who had recovered from COVID-19. The sample was PBMCs or T cells enriched from blood (not recorded which). The CDR3 protein is CASSLVGDSYEQYF. As DNA, the CDR3 is TGCGCCAGCAGCCTGGTGGGAGATTCCTACGAGCAGTACTTC.